Below, 8 T cell receptor beta chains from the same sample are listed, as sequenced in a study of OX40 agonist ivuxolimab in advanced cancers. Sequencing was performed with immunoSEQ multiplex PCR; in TCRdb, only in-frame clones are kept and a portion is missing. The data contain under 200,000 clones, around 94% of them seen just once; the ten biggest clones take up approximately 0.3%. Sequences were derived from CD4+ or CD8+ T cells sorted from blood, sampled in a trial of the OX40 agonist ivuxolimab. The receptors derive from an adult with an advanced solid tumor such as melanoma, head and neck, liver or kidney cancer.

V and J are TRBV5-1 and TRBJ2-2, with TRBD2 as a possible D gene (5 bases). V lost 0 bases, J lost 5 bases, and 11 bases lay in between. CDR1 is SGHRS, CDR2 YFSETQ, per germline. The CDR3 runs to 15 residues. CDR3 in amino acids: CASSLVAAVTGELFF. The CDR3 DNA is TGCGCCAGCAGCTTGGTCGCAGCGGTAACCGGGGAGCTGTTTTTT. The variable domain in full, completed from reference TRBV5-1 and TRBJ2-2, reads KAGVTQTPRYLIKTRGQQVTLSCSPISGHRSVSWYQQTPGQGLQFLFEYFSETQRNKGNFPGRFSGRQFSNSRSEMNVSTLELGDSALYLCASSLVAAVTGELFFGEGSRLTVL.

The chain combines TRBV19 with TRBJ2-3; TRBD2 agrees at 7 bases. V lost 4 bases and J lost 2; bases outside the gene matches: 6. Germline V gene data show CDR1 as LNHDA and CDR2 as SQIVND (reference sequence). The CDR3 contains 15 residues. In nucleotides, the CDR3 is TGTGCCAGTAGTAAGGGCGGGAGCTACACAGATACGCAGTATTTT. Translating it yields CASSKGGSYTDTQYF. The entire variable domain, with the rest obtained from reference TRBV19 and TRBJ2-3, is as follows: DGGITQSPKYLFRKEGQNVTLSCEQNLNHDAMYWYRQDPGQGLRLIYYSQIVNDFQKGDIAEGYSVSREKKESFPLTVTSAQKNPTAFYLCASSKGGSYTDTQYFGPGTRLTVL.

The rearrangement joins TRBV15 to TRBJ2-5; unclear D gene. The CDR3 is 15 amino acids. The germline gives CDR1 LNHNV, CDR2 YYDKDF (reference sequence). Trimming took 1 base from V and 5 from J, leaving 14 bases between them. The CDR3: CATSRVDFTGETQYF. CDR3 nucleotide sequence: TGTGCCACCAGCAGAGTTGACTTTACCGGTGAGACCCAGTACTTC.

In nucleotides, the CDR3 is TGCGCCAGCAGTTTTTTGGGGGCTTCGGATACGCAGTATTTT. This sequence encodes CASSFLGASDTQYF. This sequence joins TRBV5-1 and TRBJ2-3, with a tentative D call TRBD1 (6 bases). The CDR3 is 14 amino acids. Germline V lookup: CDR1 SGHRS, CDR2 YFSETQ. The V gene lost 5 bases and the J gene lost 6 bases, with 16 bases spanning the gap.

V is TRBV6-5 and J is TRBJ2-5; no firm D call. The ends were cut back, 0 bases at V and 1 base at J, with 3 bases in the middle. CDR3 length: 13 residues. Germline lookup yields CDR1 MNHEY and CDR2 SVGAGI. CDR3 protein: CASSYSPQETQYF. The CDR3 DNA is TGTGCCAGCAGTTACTCGCCCCAAGAGACCCAGTACTTC.

The rearrangement joins TRBV18 to TRBJ1-1, with 7 bases aligning to TRBD1. Trimming at V came to 3 bases and at J to 3 bases, leaving 10 bases not matched to a gene. CDR1 and CDR2 (germline): KGHSH, LQKENI. The CDR3 spans 16 residues. The CDR3 DNA follows: TGTGCCAGCTCACCCCCCGCGACAGGGTCGTACACTGAAGCTTTCTTT. Its translation is CASSPPATGSYTEAFF.

The V gene is TRBV5-1, the J gene TRBJ2-7; 7 bases line up with TRBD1. CDR1 and CDR2 from the germline V gene are SGHRS and YFSETQ. This CDR3 is 13 amino acids long. Trimming took 1 base from V and 3 from J; bases not matched to a gene: 1. The CDR3 nucleotides read TGCGCCAGCAGCTTGAGGGGGCACTACGAGCAGTACTTC. This codes for CASSLRGHYEQYF.

This chain links TRBV19 with TRBJ2-5; D possibly corresponds to TRBD1 (5 bases). Trimming took 4 bases from V and 5 from J, leaving 17 bases between them. The CDR3 consists of 15 residues. Looked up from germline, CDR1 is LNHDA and CDR2 is SQIVND (reference sequence). CDR3 sequence reads: CASSKVPGMGETQYF. CDR3 bases: TGTGCCAGTAGTAAGGTGCCAGGGATGGGTGAGACCCAGTACTTC.